These T cell receptor beta chains were read from a single sample in a study of blood T cell repertoires in COVID-19. TCRdb's table, derived via immunoSEQ multiplex PCR, lists solely in-frame clones and lacks some. The profile shows 300,000 to 450,000 clones, around nine tenths of them singletons. Sequencing used peripheral blood. These receptors all stem from a woman aged 55-70 years with COVID-19, enrolled during active disease. Each CDR3 is given with its conserved first and last residue. D genes are given only for firm matches. A row's size may be missing; if present it is once, few, many or a size class.

D gene	V gene	clone size	J gene	CDR3 DNA	CDR3 protein
.	TRBV28	.	TRBJ1-2	TGTGCCAGCAGTTTGGAAGGGGGTTTGTACTATGGCTACACCTTC	CASSLEGGLYYGYTF
TRBD1	TRBV5-1	.	TRBJ2-1	TGCGCCAGCAGCTTGGTGACAGGGATGGAGAACAATGAGCAGTTCTTC	CASSLVTGMENNEQFF
.	TRBV3-1/TRBV3-2	.	TRBJ2-7	TGTGCCAGCAGCCACACGGGAGCAAATCCTTCCTACGAGCAGTACTTC	CASSHTGANPSYEQYF
TRBD1	TRBV5-1	.	TRBJ2-2	TGCGCCAGCAGAGACAGGGTCAACGGGGAGCTGTTTTTT	CASRDRVNGELFF
.	TRBV12-5	.	TRBJ1-1	TGTGCTAGTGGTTTGCGAGGGAACACTGAAGCTTTCTTT	CASGLRGNTEAFF
TRBD1	TRBV4-1	.	TRBJ1-2	TGCGCCAGCAGCCAAGGACCGGGACAGGGGGGAAGGACCTTC	CASSQGPGQGGRTF
TRBD1	TRBV29-1	.	TRBJ1-2	TGCAGCGTATCCGGGACAGCCCGCAACTATGGCTACACCTTC	CSVSGTARNYGYTF
TRBD1	TRBV2	.	TRBJ1-2	TGTGCCAGCAGGGATTGGGGACAGGCCCGCTCTGATGGCTACACCTTC	CASRDWGQARSDGYTF
.	TRBV19	once	TRBJ2-2	TGTGCCAGTAGTATAGATCACGGTAGCATCGCGAACACCGGGGAGCTGTTTTTT	CASSIDHGSIANTGELFF
.	TRBV19	.	TRBJ2-4	TGTGCCAGTAGTACAGGGGAACTAGCCAAAAACATTCAGTACTTC	CASSTGELAKNIQYF
.	TRBV11-3	.	TRBJ1-2	TGTGCCAGCAGCTCAGGTGCTAACTATGGCTACACCTTC	CASSSGANYGYTF
TRBD1	TRBV7-9	.	TRBJ1-1	TGTGCCAGCAGCCAGGACAGGAGGACTGAAGCTTTCTTT	CASSQDRRTEAFF
TRBD1	TRBV7-9	.	TRBJ2-2	TGTGCCAGCAGCTCCCCGACAGGGGGCGCCGGCACCGGGGAGCTGTTTTTT	CASSSPTGGAGTGELFF
.	TRBV19	.	TRBJ1-5	TGTGCCAGTAGTCCCCGCGGGGCCTCCAGGCAGCCCCAGCATTTT	CASSPRGASRQPQHF
TRBD1	TRBV3-1/TRBV3-2	.	TRBJ1-1	TGTGCCAGCAGCCTCACATTCACAGGGGGGACTGAAGCTTTCTTT	CASSLTFTGGTEAFF
.	TRBV6-5	.	TRBJ2-7	TGTGCCAGCAGTTGGACACGGGTCGGGGAGCAGTACTTC	CASSWTRVGEQYF
.	TRBV27	.	TRBJ2-3	TGTGCCAGCAGTTTAAAGCGCCTCGATACGCAGTATTTT	CASSLKRLDTQYF
TRBD2	TRBV15	.	TRBJ2-1	TGTGCCACGCGTCCTAGCGGGGGGGAGTTAGGGCAGTTCTTC	CATRPSGGELGQFF
.	TRBV7-2	.	TRBJ2-6	TGTGCCAGCAGCTTAGTTCGGTCCGGGGCCAACGTCCTGACTTTC	CASSLVRSGANVLTF
.	TRBV10-1	once	TRBJ1-5	TGCGCCAGCAGTGAAACAGTCTATAGCAATCAGCCCCAGCATTTT	CASSETVYSNQPQHF